This T cell receptor beta chain was retrieved from a study of blood T cell repertoires in COVID-19. The germline V gene encodes CDR1 LNHNV and CDR2 YYDKDF (reference sequence). The CDR3 has 16 residues. V lost 3 bases, J lost 10 bases, and 11 bases stayed unmatched. Sequencing used immunoSEQ multiplex PCR; TCRdb keeps in-frame clones, though not all of them. Of around 310,000 clones in the sample, roughly 90% were seen once. Sample: peripheral blood. The sequence came from a woman aged 40 to 50 with COVID-19, enrolled during active disease. The chain couples TRBV15 to TRBJ1-6; 8 bases agree with TRBD1. The DNA for the CDR3 is TGTGCCACCAGCAGTGGCGGACAGGGATCTTGGTCACCCCTCCACTTT. Translation: CATSSGGQGSWSPLHF. The full variable domain, completed using reference TRBV15 and TRBJ1-6, is DAMVIQNPRYQVTQFGKPVTLSCSQTLNHNVMYWYQQKSSQAPKLLFHYYDKDFNNEADTPDNFQSRRPNTSFCFLDIRSPGLGDTAMYLCATSSGGQGSWSPLHFGNGTRLTVT.